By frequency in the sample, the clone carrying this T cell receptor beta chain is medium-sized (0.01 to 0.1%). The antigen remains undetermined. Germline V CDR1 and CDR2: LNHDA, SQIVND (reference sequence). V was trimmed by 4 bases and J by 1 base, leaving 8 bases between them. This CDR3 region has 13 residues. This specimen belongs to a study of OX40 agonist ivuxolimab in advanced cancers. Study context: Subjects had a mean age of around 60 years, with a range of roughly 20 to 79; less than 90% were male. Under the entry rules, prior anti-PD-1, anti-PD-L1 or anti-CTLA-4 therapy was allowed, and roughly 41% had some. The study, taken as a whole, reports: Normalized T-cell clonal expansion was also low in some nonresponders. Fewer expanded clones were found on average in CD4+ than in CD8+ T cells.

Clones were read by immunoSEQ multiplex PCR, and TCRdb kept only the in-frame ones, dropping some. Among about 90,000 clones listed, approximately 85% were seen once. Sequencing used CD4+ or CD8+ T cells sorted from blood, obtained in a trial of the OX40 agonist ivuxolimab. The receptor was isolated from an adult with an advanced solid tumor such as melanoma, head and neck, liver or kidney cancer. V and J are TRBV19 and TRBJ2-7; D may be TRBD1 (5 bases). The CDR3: CASSTGKSYEQYF. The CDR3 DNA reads TGTGCCAGTAGTACAGGGAAGTCCTACGAGCAGTACTTC.